A selection of T cell receptor beta chains follows, all from one sample in a study of cytomegalovirus exposure and HLA in healthy donors. The protocol was immunoSEQ multiplex PCR, while the TCRdb copy is restricted to in-frame clones and leaves out a portion. The sample has under 150,000 clones; around 84% are singletons. Material for sequencing was PBMCs. Receptors were obtained from a boy under 10 years old in good health and CMV-seronegative. Both conserved end residues are part of each CDR3. Each record gives: clone size, V gene, J gene, D gene, CDR3 DNA, CDR3 protein. D genes are given only for firm matches. Only part of the rows carry a size: once, few, many, or a class if the clone is expanded.

clone size: NA; V gene: TRBV9; J gene: TRBJ2-2; D gene: TRBD1; CDR3 DNA: TGTGCCAGCAGCCCCCGGACAGGGATTAACACCGGGGAGCTGTTTTTT; CDR3 protein: CASSPRTGINTGELFF
clone size: NA; V gene: TRBV28; J gene: TRBJ1-1; D gene: NA; CDR3 DNA: TGTGCCAGCAGTTTCGGACTGACTGAAGCTTTCTTT; CDR3 protein: CASSFGLTEAFF
clone size: NA; V gene: TRBV28; J gene: TRBJ2-1; D gene: NA; CDR3 DNA: TGTGCCAGCAGTTTATTATACAATGAGCAGTTCTTC; CDR3 protein: CASSLLYNEQFF
clone size: NA; V gene: TRBV5-6; J gene: TRBJ2-1; D gene: NA; CDR3 DNA: TGTGCCAGCAGCTATCGGGTGGGGGCGTCCTACAATGAGCAGTTCTTC; CDR3 protein: CASSYRVGASYNEQFF
clone size: NA; V gene: TRBV6-5; J gene: TRBJ1-3; D gene: TRBD1; CDR3 DNA: TGTGCCAGCAAGATCGGACAGGGGTGGAAAAACACCATATATTTT; CDR3 protein: CASKIGQGWKNTIYF
clone size: NA; V gene: TRBV4-2; J gene: TRBJ2-1; D gene: TRBD2; CDR3 DNA: TGTGCCAGCAGCCAAGAAGAAGGGACTAGCGGCAATGAGCAGTTCTTC; CDR3 protein: CASSQEEGTSGNEQFF
clone size: NA; V gene: TRBV12-5; J gene: TRBJ1-1; D gene: NA; CDR3 DNA: TGTGCTAGTGGTCCTCCAGGGAGGGCGGTCTCTGAAGCTTTCTTT; CDR3 protein: CASGPPGRAVSEAFF
clone size: few; V gene: TRBV9; J gene: TRBJ1-5; D gene: NA; CDR3 DNA: TGTGCCAGCAGCCCGGGGGGGAGCAATCAGCCCCAGCATTTT; CDR3 protein: CASSPGGSNQPQHF
clone size: NA; V gene: TRBV27; J gene: TRBJ1-2; D gene: TRBD1; CDR3 DNA: TGTGCCAGCAGCACGTCCCGGGACAGGGGGTCGGGACGTGGCTACACCTTC; CDR3 protein: CASSTSRDRGSGRGYTF
clone size: once; V gene: TRBV5-1; J gene: TRBJ2-5; D gene: NA; CDR3 DNA: TGCGCCAGCAGCTCTCAATGGGAGCGTTACTTC; CDR3 protein: CASSSQWERYF
clone size: NA; V gene: TRBV5-1; J gene: TRBJ2-7; D gene: TRBD1; CDR3 DNA: TGCGCCAGCAGCAGGGAGGGACAGGGCTCCTCCTACGAGCAGTACTTC; CDR3 protein: CASSREGQGSSYEQYF
clone size: NA; V gene: TRBV11-3; J gene: TRBJ2-7; D gene: TRBD2; CDR3 DNA: TGTGCCAGCAGCCCCGGGGGGGGCCCGAGGTCCTACGAGCAGTACTTC; CDR3 protein: CASSPGGGPRSYEQYF
clone size: NA; V gene: TRBV10-3; J gene: TRBJ2-1; D gene: NA; CDR3 DNA: TGTGCCATCAGTCAGGGCAATGAGCAGTTCTTC; CDR3 protein: CAISQGNEQFF
clone size: NA; V gene: TRBV27; J gene: TRBJ2-7; D gene: NA; CDR3 DNA: TGTGCCAGCAGTTTCATTACTAGCCTCTCCTACGAGCAGTACTTC; CDR3 protein: CASSFITSLSYEQYF
clone size: NA; V gene: TRBV15; J gene: TRBJ2-2; D gene: NA; CDR3 DNA: TGTGCCACCAGCAGAGCAGGGTTATCCTCCGGGGAGCTGTTTTTT; CDR3 protein: CATSRAGLSSGELFF
clone size: NA; V gene: TRBV28; J gene: TRBJ2-1; D gene: TRBD2; CDR3 DNA: TGTGCCAGCATATCCCCCCCTAGCGGGAGGCCCAATGAGCAGTTCTTC; CDR3 protein: CASISPPSGRPNEQFF
clone size: NA; V gene: TRBV28; J gene: TRBJ1-4; D gene: TRBD1; CDR3 DNA: TGTGCCAGCACCAGACAGGGGCATGAAAAACTGTTTTTT; CDR3 protein: CASTRQGHEKLFF
clone size: NA; V gene: TRBV6-5; J gene: TRBJ2-5; D gene: NA; CDR3 DNA: TGTGCCAGCAGTCGCAACCCCTCTCGAGGCGGTTGGTACTTC; CDR3 protein: CASSRNPSRGGWYF